What follows are 18 T cell receptor beta chains derived from one specimen sequenced in a study of shared clonotypes between healthy human individuals. Produced via immunoSEQ multiplex PCR; TCRdb's table is partial and in-frame only. The profile shows about 1.1 million clones, about 84% of them singletons. Specimen: memory CD4+ T cells from PBMCs. Subset meaning: CD45RA-negative fraction. These receptors were obtained from a man between 18 and 35 years old in good health. Some clones in this sample may be carry-over from other donors' samples.

The CDR3 bases are TGTGCCAGCAGGATACAGGGGGCGGGAGAGACCCAGTACTTC. Encoded protein: CASRIQGAGETQYF. The chain combines TRBV11-2 with TRBJ2-5; TRBD1 matches 9 bases. Germline lookup yields CDR1 SGHAT and CDR2 FQNNGV. CDR3 size: 14 residues. V shed 6 bases, J shed 4 bases, and the junction held 6 bases outside the gene matches.

The chain links TRBV15 to TRBJ2-7; 7 bases align to TRBD1. Looked up from germline, CDR1 is LNHNV and CDR2 is YYDKDF (reference sequence). J lost 3 bases, V lost 3 bases, and 2 bases had no gene match. The CDR3 runs 13 residues. CDR3 in amino acids: CATSRGQLYEQYF. The CDR3 DNA reads TGTGCCACCAGCAGGGGACAGCTCTACGAGCAGTACTTC.

The rearrangement uses TRBV29-1 and TRBJ1-2, with a tentative D call TRBD1 (5 bases). CDR3 size: 11 residues. V lost 4 bases to trimming and J lost 7 bases, with 10 bases between them. Looked up from germline, CDR1 is SQVTM and CDR2 is ANQGSEA. The CDR3 here is CSVGFQGGYTF. In nucleotides, the CDR3 is TGCAGCGTTGGATTCCAGGGTGGCTACACCTTC.

CDR3 nucleotide sequence: TGTGCCTGGAGATGGGGCTACGAGCAGTACTTC. Translating it yields CAWRWGYEQYF. This sequence joins TRBV30 and TRBJ2-7; D call uncertain. The length of the CDR3 is 11 residues. Between the trimmed V and J ends, which lost 3 bases and 3 bases, there was a span of 6 bases. Germline CDR1 GTSNPN, CDR2 SVGIG (reference sequence). The entire variable domain, with the rest obtained from reference TRBV30 and TRBJ2-7, is as follows: SQTIHQWPATLVQPVGSPLSLECTVEGTSNPNLYWYRQAAGRGLQLLFYSVGIGQISSEVPQNLSASRPQDRQFILSSKKLLLSDSGFYLCAWRWGYEQYFGPGTRLTVT.

This clone has just one count. V and J are TRBV6-5 and TRBJ1-1; 7 nucleotides agree with TRBD1. Germline V gene data show CDR1 as MNHEY and CDR2 as SVGAGI. J was trimmed by 7 bases and V by 5 bases; bases with no gene match: 7. This CDR3 region has 13 residues. CDR3 in amino acids: CASSPRGVVEAFF. CDR3 nucleotide sequence: TGTGCCAGCAGTCCCAGGGGGGTTGTTGAAGCTTTCTTT.

This clone appeared once. CDR3 residues: CASSLAQGLAGEEQYF. The CDR3, as DNA: TGCGCCAGCAGCTTGGCTCAGGGACTAGCGGGAGAAGAGCAGTACTTC. The chain couples TRBV5-1 to TRBJ2-7; 14 positions agree with TRBD2. Losses at the gene ends were 0 bases for V and 7 bases for J; bases not matched to a gene: 6. The CDR3 is 16 amino acids. Germline-derived CDR1 and CDR2 are SGHRS and YFSETQ.

This clone appeared a single time. This rearrangement joins TRBV5-1 to TRBJ2-7; D gene uncertain. CDR3 length equals 11 residues. The germline V gene has CDR1 SGHRS and CDR2 YFSETQ. V was shortened by 3 bases and J by 6 bases, with 7 bases between the two germline ends. The CDR3 DNA reads TGCGCCAGCAGCTGGGAAACCGAGCAGTACTTC. It is translated as CASSWETEQYF.

This clone turned up a few times. The chain is built from TRBV20-1 and TRBJ2-7; no firm D call. V lost 3 bases to trimming and J lost 5 bases, with 8 bases between them. The CDR3 loop spans 11 amino acids. From germline, CDR1 is DFQATT and CDR2 SNEGSKA (reference sequence). The CDR3 region is CSASGQHEQYF. DNA for the CDR3: TGCAGTGCTAGTGGCCAGCACGAGCAGTACTTC.

This clone has ten or more counts. The chain joins TRBV28 to TRBJ2-1; 9 nucleotides agree with TRBD1. The CDR3 covers 14 residues. With 6 bases clipped from V and 5 bases from J, the junction kept 5 bases outside the gene matches. The germline gives CDR1 MDHEN, CDR2 SYDVKM. This CDR3 reads CASRRTGAHNEQFF. The DNA of the CDR3 is TGTGCCAGCAGGAGGACAGGGGCACACAATGAGCAGTTCTTC. Drawing the rest from reference TRBV28 and TRBJ2-1, the complete variable domain is DVKVTQSSRYLVKRTGEKVFLECVQDMDHENMFWYRQDPGLGLRLIYFSYDVKMKEKGDIPEGYSVSREKKERFSLILESASTNQTSMYLCASRRTGAHNEQFFGPGTRLTVL.

This clone was recorded at least ten times. The V gene is TRBV19, the J gene TRBJ1-1; the D is unclear. Germline V gene sequence: CDR1 LNHDA, CDR2 SQIVND (reference sequence). CDR3 size: 13 residues. V lost 4 bases to trimming and J lost 6 bases, with 12 bases between them. The CDR3 DNA reads TGTGCCAGTAGTAACCCACGCAAAGCTGAAGCTTTCTTT. Amino acid sequence: CASSNPRKAEAFF.

V gene TRBV10-3 combines with J gene TRBJ1-4; perhaps TRBD1 as D (5 bases). V gave up 3 bases and J gave up 3 bases, with 14 bases separating them. Per germline, CDR1 ENHRY and CDR2 SYGVKD. This CDR3 region has 16 residues. The CDR3 protein is CAISDTEGQANEKLFF. Here the CDR3 DNA reads TGTGCCATCAGTGACACAGAGGGGCAAGCTAATGAAAAACTGTTTTTT.

This clone was observed once. V gene TRBV9 combines with J gene TRBJ2-5, with D perhaps being TRBD1 or TRBD2 (5 bases each). The CDR3 sequence is 15 residues long. Germline CDR1 is SGDLS and CDR2 is YYNGEE. Trimming pared 3 bases from V and 0 bases from J, leaving 12 bases between. The CDR3 DNA reads TGTGCCAGCAGCGGGGGGACCGCCGACCAAGAGACCCAGTACTTC. It is translated as CASSGGTADQETQYF.

This clone was seen more than once but under ten times. This sample includes further DNA sequences coding for the same CDR3. The J gene is TRBJ2-1, the V gene TRBV4-3, with 10 bases aligning to TRBD2. V trimming: 5 bases; J trimming: 3 bases; junction bases outside the gene matches: 4. CDR1 is LGHNA and CDR2 is YSLEER in the germline V gene. CDR3 length: 15 residues. The CDR3 DNA reads TGCGCCAGCAGCTATGGACTAGCGGTCTACAATGAGCAGTTCTTC. Protein: CASSYGLAVYNEQFF.

This chain uses TRBV5-4 with TRBJ2-7; tentative D call: TRBD1 (6 bases). The CDR3 totals 15 residues. CDR1 is SGHNT and CDR2 is YYREEE in the germline V gene (reference sequence). V was trimmed by 1 base and J by 4 bases, leaving 15 bases between them. The CDR3 coding sequence is TGTGCCAGCAGCTTGACGAATACAGGGCAGTACGAGCAGTACTTC. This gives the protein CASSLTNTGQYEQYF.

This chain connects TRBV27 to TRBJ2-1, with 8 bases lining up with TRBD2. CDR1 MNHEY and CDR2 SMNVEV come from the germline V gene (reference sequence). After removal of 5 bases from V and 10 bases from J, the junction contained 4 bases not matched to a gene. The length of the CDR3 is 12 residues. CDR3 sequence: CASSPGGAEQFF. CDR3 bases: TGTGCCAGCAGTCCCGGGGGGGCCGAGCAGTTCTTC.

The chain combines TRBV7-9 with TRBJ1-3; D unclear. V was pared by 3 bases and J by 0 bases, with 3 bases between. CDR1 is SEHNR and CDR2 is FQNEAQ in the germline V gene (reference sequence). This CDR3 region has 13 residues. The CDR3 DNA reads TGTGCCAGCAGCTTTATCTCTGGAAACACCATATATTTT. It encodes CASSFISGNTIYF.

This chain links TRBV5-1 with TRBJ2-7; D is uncertain. The CDR3 loop spans 15 amino acids. Germline CDR1 reads SGHRS; CDR2 reads YFSETQ. V lost 0 bases and J lost 3, with 13 bases in between. The CDR3 sequence is CASSLGVGDLYEQYF. CDR3 DNA sequence: TGCGCCAGCAGCTTGGGAGTCGGAGACCTCTACGAGCAGTACTTC. The full variable domain, completed using reference TRBV5-1 and TRBJ2-7, is KAGVTQTPRYLIKTRGQQVTLSCSPISGHRSVSWYQQTPGQGLQFLFEYFSETQRNKGNFPGRFSGRQFSNSRSEMNVSTLELGDSALYLCASSLGVGDLYEQYFGPGTRLTVT.

This clone has more than one count but fewer than ten. A read error may be the cause here, since a much bigger clone is one base away. This rearrangement joins TRBV28 to TRBJ1-5; D is ambiguous. Per the germline V gene, CDR1 is MDHEN and CDR2 is SYDVKM. The V end lost 6 bases, the J end lost 0 bases, and 6 bases lay between the germline ends. The CDR3 covers 13 residues. CDR3 DNA sequence: TGTGCCAGCAGACGTTATAGCAATCAGCCCCAGCATTTT. It translates to CASRRYSNQPQHF.